Given below is one TCR beta chain in context. Original methodology: By means of reference gene primer amplification, nucleated cell counts were estimated. Measured with immunoSEQ multiplex PCR; TCRdb has only the in-frame clones, and not every one. Clonal size and the V and J genes are those of that table, whereas D and trimming came from the DNA. The data contain more than 200,000 clones, 85% to 90% of them singletons. The record originates from a study of blood T cell repertoires in COVID-19. About the research overall: There were acute and convalescent COVID-19 samples, and they came from the United States, Italy and Spain. From T cells, B-cell-depleted T cells, or PBMCs came the material, which was cDNA or gDNA.

CDR3 length: 15 amino acids. Germline V gives CDR1 SGHDN, CDR2 FVKESK. With V trimmed by 3 bases and J by 4 bases, 3 bases remained unmatched. Input material: PBMCs or T cells enriched from blood (not recorded which). The TCR sequence derives from a man aged 35 to 55 who had recovered from COVID-19. The gene calls are TRBV14 and TRBJ2-1; 10 nucleotides align to TRBD2. In DNA, the CDR3 is TGTGCCAGCAGCCATAAAGCGGGAGGGTACAATGAGCAGTTCTTC. Protein sequence: CASSHKAGGYNEQFF.